These T cell receptor beta chains were read from a single sample in a study of cytomegalovirus exposure and HLA in healthy donors. Some clones are missing from TCRdb's copy, which holds only in-frame ones; the method was immunoSEQ multiplex PCR. Seen here are under 45,000 clones, approximately 77% observed once, and the top ten hold approximately 1.5%. The specimen sequenced was PBMCs. These receptors were taken from a man aged 25-45 years in good health and CMV-seronegative. Each CDR3 is given with its conserved first and last residue. Fields, in order: clone size, D gene, J gene, V gene, CDR3 protein, CDR3 DNA. The D gene is left open where the match is weak. Clone sizes are given selectively: once, few, many, or a class where the clone is expanded.

size: NA
D: TRBD1
J: TRBJ1-5
V: TRBV6-1
CDR3: CASREGTGGNNQPQHF
DNA: TGTGCCAGCAGAGAAGGGACAGGGGGAAACAATCAGCCCCAGCATTTT

size: NA
D: NA
J: TRBJ1-2
V: TRBV7-2
CDR3: CASSLNFVGYTF
DNA: TGTGCCAGCAGCTTAAATTTCGTTGGCTACACCTTC

size: NA
D: TRBD1
J: TRBJ2-6
V: TRBV4-2
CDR3: CASSQEGQGFGANVLTF
DNA: TGTGCCAGCAGCCAAGAGGGACAGGGGTTTGGGGCCAACGTCCTGACTTTC

size: NA
D: TRBD2
J: TRBJ2-1
V: TRBV7-2
CDR3: CASSRTSGARAYNEQFF
DNA: TGTGCCAGCAGCCGGACCAGCGGGGCCCGGGCCTACAATGAGCAGTTCTTC

size: NA
D: TRBD1
J: TRBJ1-4
V: TRBV15
CDR3: CATSRVQGANEKLFF
DNA: TGTGCCACCAGCAGAGTACAGGGGGCTAATGAAAAACTGTTTTTT

size: NA
D: NA
J: TRBJ2-7
V: TRBV4-3
CDR3: CASSQDLRKYEQYF
DNA: TGCGCCAGCAGCCAAGATTTGCGGAAATACGAGCAGTACTTC

size: NA
D: NA
J: TRBJ2-1
V: TRBV28
CDR3: CASSFNGRRGFF
DNA: TGTGCCAGCAGTTTTAACGGCCGGAGGGGGTTCTTC

size: NA
D: NA
J: TRBJ1-3
V: TRBV27
CDR3: CASSFSSGNTIYF
DNA: TGTGCCAGCAGTTTTAGTTCTGGAAACACCATATATTTT

size: NA
D: NA
J: TRBJ1-2
V: TRBV5-4
CDR3: CASSPSTEIPYGYTF
DNA: TGTGCCAGCAGCCCATCAACGGAGATCCCCTATGGCTACACCTTC

size: NA
D: TRBD2
J: TRBJ2-7
V: TRBV2
CDR3: CASRLLADSYEQYF
DNA: TGTGCCAGCAGACTGCTAGCGGATTCCTACGAGCAGTACTTC

size: NA
D: TRBD2
J: TRBJ2-7
V: TRBV5-6
CDR3: CASGGGLAGGYEQYF
DNA: TGTGCCAGCGGGGGAGGACTAGCGGGAGGATACGAGCAGTACTTC

size: NA
D: NA
J: TRBJ2-7
V: TRBV7-2
CDR3: CASSLKGSYEQYF
DNA: TGTGCCAGCAGCTTGAAGGGGTCCTACGAGCAGTACTTC

size: NA
D: NA
J: TRBJ1-1
V: TRBV30
CDR3: CAWSSPYSNTEAFF
DNA: TGTGCCTGGAGTTCACCCTATTCGAACACTGAAGCTTTCTTT

size: NA
D: NA
J: TRBJ2-7
V: TRBV19
CDR3: CATRKRAGGPEQYF
DNA: TGTGCCACCAGAAAGCGGGCAGGAGGCCCCGAGCAGTACTTC

size: few
D: NA
J: TRBJ2-5
V: TRBV7-8
CDR3: CASSPRRDRETQYF
DNA: TGTGCCAGCAGCCCTAGGCGGGATAGAGAGACCCAGTACTTC

size: few
D: NA
J: TRBJ1-2
V: TRBV6-1
CDR3: CASSEEGSGDPYGYTF
DNA: TGTGCCAGCAGTGAAGAAGGGTCGGGGGATCCCTATGGCTACACCTTC

size: NA
D: TRBD1
J: TRBJ2-3
V: TRBV5-1
CDR3: CASSRRTGGSLDTQYF
DNA: TGCGCCAGCAGCCGAAGGACAGGGGGGTCATTAGATACGCAGTATTTT

size: NA
D: TRBD1
J: TRBJ1-5
V: TRBV2
CDR3: CASSRQGNSNQPQHF
DNA: TGTGCCAGCAGTAGACAGGGTAATAGCAATCAGCCCCAGCATTTT

size: NA
D: TRBD1
J: TRBJ1-5
V: TRBV7-9
CDR3: CASSLPHRDRAKSNQPQHF
DNA: TGTGCCAGCAGCTTGCCCCACCGGGACAGGGCCAAGAGCAATCAGCCCCAGCATTTT

size: once
D: NA
J: TRBJ2-1
V: TRBV27
CDR3: CASSLTGNYNEQFF
DNA: TGTGCCAGCAGTCTGACGGGAAACTACAATGAGCAGTTCTTC

size: NA
D: TRBD2
J: TRBJ2-5
V: TRBV7-2
CDR3: CASSSRRGGTRAETQYF
DNA: TGTGCCAGCAGCTCCAGAAGGGGGGGGACTAGAGCGGAGACCCAGTACTTC

size: few
D: NA
J: TRBJ2-7
V: TRBV15
CDR3: CATSASRWQGQVEQYF
DNA: TGTGCCACCAGCGCCTCTCGGTGGCAGGGGCAAGTCGAGCAGTACTTC

size: NA
D: NA
J: TRBJ2-3
V: TRBV5-6
CDR3: CASTLLRGRRGADTQYF
DNA: TGTGCCAGCACCCTACTCCGGGGCCGGCGGGGAGCAGATACGCAGTATTTT

size: NA
D: TRBD1
J: TRBJ2-6
V: TRBV18
CDR3: CASSPRTGALSGANVLTF
DNA: TGTGCCAGCTCACCACGGACAGGGGCCCTCTCTGGGGCCAACGTCCTGACTTTC

size: NA
D: TRBD1
J: TRBJ2-1
V: TRBV5-1
CDR3: CASSLEGTGPHEQFF
DNA: TGCGCCAGCAGCTTGGAAGGGACAGGTCCCCATGAGCAGTTCTTC

size: NA
D: NA
J: TRBJ1-1
V: TRBV29-1
CDR3: CSVEMTLYAEAFF
DNA: TGCAGCGTTGAAATGACATTGTACGCTGAAGCTTTCTTT

size: few
D: NA
J: TRBJ2-3
V: TRBV7-2
CDR3: CASSPAGGSTDTQYF
DNA: TGTGCCAGCAGCCCGGCAGGGGGGAGCACAGATACGCAGTATTTT

size: NA
D: NA
J: TRBJ1-2
V: TRBV7-8
CDR3: CASSLAVVVYGYTF
DNA: TGTGCCAGCAGCTTAGCGGTAGTGGTCTATGGCTACACCTTC

size: once
D: TRBD1
J: TRBJ1-5
V: TRBV7-2
CDR3: CASSSAYPGQGAVGRNQPQHF
DNA: TGTGCCAGCAGCTCAGCCTACCCGGGACAGGGGGCGGTGGGGCGCAATCAGCCCCAGCATTTT

size: NA
D: TRBD1
J: TRBJ2-7
V: TRBV9
CDR3: CASSVSGRGLAYEQYF
DNA: TGTGCCAGCAGCGTATCGGGCAGGGGGCTCGCCTACGAGCAGTACTTC

size: NA
D: TRBD1
J: TRBJ2-7
V: TRBV29-1
CDR3: CSVTGTGDTYEQYF
DNA: TGCAGCGTCACCGGGACAGGGGATACCTACGAGCAGTACTTC

size: NA
D: NA
J: TRBJ1-1
V: TRBV7-6
CDR3: CASSLQVNTEAFF
DNA: TGTGCCAGCAGCTTACAGGTAAACACTGAAGCTTTCTTT

size: NA
D: NA
J: TRBJ2-2
V: TRBV2
CDR3: CASRRDGTITGELFF
DNA: TGTGCCAGCAGGCGGGACGGAACGATCACCGGGGAGCTGTTTTTT

size: NA
D: TRBD1
J: TRBJ1-1
V: TRBV7-9
CDR3: CASSPGTGMNTEAFF
DNA: TGTGCCAGCAGCCCCGGGACAGGTATGAACACTGAAGCTTTCTTT

size: NA
D: NA
J: TRBJ1-1
V: TRBV11-2
CDR3: CASSRLRGDAFF
DNA: TGTGCCAGCAGCCGACTCAGGGGAGACGCTTTCTTT

size: NA
D: NA
J: TRBJ2-7
V: TRBV7-2
CDR3: CASSSQFGGPYEQYF
DNA: TGTGCCAGCAGCTCCCAGTTTGGCGGGCCCTACGAGCAGTACTTC

size: NA
D: NA
J: TRBJ2-7
V: TRBV7-9
CDR3: CASSLARGQGKDEQYF
DNA: TGTGCCAGCAGCTTAGCGCGGGGGCAGGGTAAGGACGAGCAGTACTTC

size: NA
D: NA
J: TRBJ2-5
V: TRBV7-7
CDR3: CASSLGGSGETQYF
DNA: TGTGCCAGCAGCTTAGGAGGGAGTGGGGAGACCCAGTACTTC

size: NA
D: NA
J: TRBJ2-3
V: TRBV19
CDR3: CASSSRRVAWADTQYF
DNA: TGTGCCAGTAGCAGTCGTAGGGTAGCGTGGGCAGATACGCAGTATTTT

size: once
D: NA
J: TRBJ2-1
V: TRBV21-1
CDR3: CASSGAGGKRDEQFF
DNA: TGTGCCAGCAGTGGGGCCGGCGGGAAGAGGGATGAGCAGTTCTTC

size: NA
D: TRBD2
J: TRBJ2-1
V: TRBV28
CDR3: CASSPPTSGSIDEQFF
DNA: TGTGCCAGCAGTCCCCCAACTAGCGGGAGTATCGATGAGCAGTTCTTC

size: few
D: TRBD2
J: TRBJ2-1
V: TRBV7-3
CDR3: CASSLWPSGSSNEQFF
DNA: TGTGCCAGCAGCTTATGGCCTAGCGGGAGTTCTAATGAGCAGTTCTTC

size: NA
D: TRBD1
J: TRBJ2-5
V: TRBV7-9
CDR3: CASSPGQAQETQYF
DNA: TGTGCCAGCAGCCCAGGACAGGCGCAAGAGACCCAGTACTTC

size: NA
D: TRBD1
J: TRBJ2-5
V: TRBV5-5
CDR3: CASSTGTAFSQETQYF
DNA: TGTGCCAGCAGCACCGGGACAGCGTTCTCTCAAGAGACCCAGTACTTC

size: few
D: NA
J: TRBJ2-1
V: TRBV7-9
CDR3: CASSLAWSGTPYNEQFF
DNA: TGTGCCAGCAGCTTAGCTTGGTCTGGGACTCCGTACAATGAGCAGTTCTTC

size: NA
D: NA
J: TRBJ2-7
V: TRBV28
CDR3: CASSLPTPYEQYF
DNA: TGTGCCAGCAGTTTGCCTACGCCCTACGAGCAGTACTTC

size: NA
D: NA
J: TRBJ2-7
V: TRBV2
CDR3: CASSEEGALMRQYF
DNA: TGTGCCAGCAGTGAAGAAGGGGCCCTGATGCGGCAGTACTTC